This TCR beta chain was recovered during a study of breast tumors, draining lymph nodes, adjacent tissues. V lost 6 bases and J lost 0; bases outside the gene matches: 1. The CDR3 spans 12 residues. Germline V gene lookup returns CDR1 DFQATT and CDR2 SNEGSKA (reference sequence). This clonotype was seen at least ten times. Its antigen remains unidentified. Breast cancer patients provided tissue from their axillary draining lymph nodes. Notes on the study in general: Tumor repertoires ranked between lymph nodes and nontumor tissue in diversity, with V and J gene preferences. Tumor and nontumor repertoires were significantly more similar in luminal-like than in basal-like breast cancer.

TCRdb reprocessed the multiplex PCR reads with MiXCR, giving one entry per CDR3 protein. Among roughly 260,000 distinct CDR3 sequences listed, around 30% were seen once. V usage is TRBV20-1 and J usage is TRBJ1-2, with TRBD1 matching over 7 bases. Sequenced material: axillary lymph node tissue. This sequence originates from a female donor with breast cancer. Some clones in this sample may be carry-over from other donors' samples. CDR3 sequence: CSAGQANYGYTF. CDR3 coding DNA: TGCAGTGCAGGACAGGCTAACTATGGCTACACCTTC.